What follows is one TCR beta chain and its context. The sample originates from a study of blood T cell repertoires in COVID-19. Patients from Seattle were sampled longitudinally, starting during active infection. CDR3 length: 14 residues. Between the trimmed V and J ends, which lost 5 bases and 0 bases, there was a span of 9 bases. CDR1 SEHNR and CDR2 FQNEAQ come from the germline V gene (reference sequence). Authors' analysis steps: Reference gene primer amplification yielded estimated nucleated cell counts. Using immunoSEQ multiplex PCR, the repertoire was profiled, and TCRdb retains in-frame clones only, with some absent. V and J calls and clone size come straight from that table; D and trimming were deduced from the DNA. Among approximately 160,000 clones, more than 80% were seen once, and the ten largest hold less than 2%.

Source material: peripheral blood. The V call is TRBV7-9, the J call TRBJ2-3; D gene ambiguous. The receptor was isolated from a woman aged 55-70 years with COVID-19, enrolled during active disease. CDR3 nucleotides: TGTGCCAGCAGCCATACGAGAAGCACAGATACGCAGTATTTT. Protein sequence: CASSHTRSTDTQYF.